This TCR beta chain was retrieved from a study of identical twins. Study results and limitations: Insertion counts were lower in abundant cord blood beta clonotypes, a trend that memory repertoires did not show. Out-of-frame alpha sequences common to twins were enriched for low generation probability.

The CDR3 is made up of 14 amino acids. V was clipped by 3 bases and J by 3 bases, with 12 bases between them. This clonotype appeared many times. Antigen unknown. TCRdb reprocessed the 5' RACE reads via MiXCR and lists one record per CDR3 protein. The data hold 350,000 to 600,000 distinct CDR3 sequences, with 13% to 15% observed a single time. In addition, the sample was reused for a study of yellow fever vaccine responses in identical twins.

Specimen: CD4+ T cells sorted from blood. The sequence was collected from a young woman in good health. The genes are TRBV12-3 or TRBV12-4 and TRBJ2-7; D is perhaps TRBD2 (6 bases). The CDR3 DNA reads as TGTGCCAGCAGTTTGGGGGGTGGCGGCTACGAGCAGTACTTC. Encoded protein: CASSLGGGGYEQYF.